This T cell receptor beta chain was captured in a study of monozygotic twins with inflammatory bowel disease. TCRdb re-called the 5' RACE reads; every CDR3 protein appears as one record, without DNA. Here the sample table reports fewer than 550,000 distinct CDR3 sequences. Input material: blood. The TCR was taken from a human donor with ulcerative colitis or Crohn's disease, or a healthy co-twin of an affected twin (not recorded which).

CDR3 amino acids: CASSQGPVWETQYF. The rearrangement joins TRBV14 to TRBJ2-5. The CDR3 covers 14 residues. Germline V CDR1 and CDR2: SGHDN, FVKESK. Looking up the rest from reference TRBV14 and TRBJ2-5 gives the full variable domain: EAGVTQFPSHSVIEKGQTVTLRCDPISGHDNLYWYRRVMGKEIKFLLHFVKESKQDESGMPNNRFLAERTGGTYSTLKVQPAELEDSGVYFCASSQGPVWETQYFGPGTRLLVL.